The sequence of this TCR beta chain was determined in a study of T cell responses to AZD1222 COVID-19 vaccine. Libraries were prepared by immunoSEQ multiplex PCR; TCRdb keeps only in-frame clonotypes and omits some of them. Counted here are about 110,000 clones, 86% occurring once; the ten biggest clones make up 2.5% to 4%. A word on this clone: Antigen specificity is unknown.

Study-level points and caveats: As reported, nearly half of all spike-specific TCRs target variant regions that are unmutated. Two AZD1222 doses significantly raised spike-specific TCR breadth and depth over controls. Repertoires were obtained solely post-peak T cell response.

Germline lookup yields CDR1 KGHSH and CDR2 LQKENI. The ends lost 2 bases at V and 8 bases at J; junction bases unmatched: 5. This CDR3 contains 15 residues. The chain carries TRBV18 and TRBJ1-6; 8 bases agree with TRBD1. The starting material was peripheral blood, obtained on day 0 of AZD1222 vaccination. This clonotype was sampled from an adult in good health. In DNA, the CDR3 is TGTGCCAGCTCACCAACAGGGGGGATGGATTCACCCCTCCACTTT. The encoded protein is CASSPTGGMDSPLHF.